A selection of T cell receptor beta chains follows, all from one sample in a study of blood T cell repertoires in COVID-19. TCRdb's copy holds only in-frame clones and misses some; the assay was immunoSEQ multiplex PCR. The profile shows about 260,000 clones, approximately 91% of them singletons. The specimen sequenced was peripheral blood. These receptors originate from a human donor in a cohort sampled during active COVID-19. Both conserved end residues are part of each CDR3. A D gene is named only where the DNA matches it firmly.

d_call: TRBD1
j_call: TRBJ1-1
v_call: TRBV27
cdr3_aa: CASSLGTGFTEAFF

d_call: NA
j_call: TRBJ2-7
v_call: TRBV29-1
cdr3_aa: CSVRGGSYEQYF

d_call: NA
j_call: TRBJ1-1
v_call: TRBV7-9
cdr3_aa: CASSWRQNTEAFF

d_call: NA
j_call: TRBJ2-7
v_call: TRBV19
cdr3_aa: CASSPGFGGRYEQYF

d_call: NA
j_call: TRBJ2-5
v_call: TRBV2
cdr3_aa: CASSEAAVQETQYF

d_call: NA
j_call: TRBJ2-7
v_call: TRBV9
cdr3_aa: CASSPSGLLIYEQYF

d_call: NA
j_call: TRBJ2-3
v_call: TRBV3-1/TRBV3-2
cdr3_aa: CASSPGGPTDTQYF

d_call: TRBD1
j_call: TRBJ2-4
v_call: TRBV27
cdr3_aa: CASSLRGPSLLAKNIQYF

d_call: NA
j_call: TRBJ2-7
v_call: TRBV7-6
cdr3_aa: CASSWTAISYEQYF

d_call: TRBD1
j_call: TRBJ1-1
v_call: TRBV29-1
cdr3_aa: CSVELGQVNTEAFF

d_call: NA
j_call: TRBJ2-3
v_call: TRBV19
cdr3_aa: CASRAGGLTSTDTQYF

d_call: NA
j_call: TRBJ1-1
v_call: TRBV7-9
cdr3_aa: CASSQHARGNTEAFF

d_call: TRBD1
j_call: TRBJ2-2
v_call: TRBV2
cdr3_aa: CASGTGTGELFF

d_call: NA
j_call: TRBJ1-4
v_call: TRBV7-9
cdr3_aa: CASSLVGAGEKLFF

d_call: TRBD2
j_call: TRBJ2-1
v_call: TRBV7-9
cdr3_aa: CASRTGLANSYNEQFF

d_call: TRBD2
j_call: TRBJ2-3
v_call: TRBV6-2/TRBV6-3
cdr3_aa: CASSFSASGGSFGTDTQYF

d_call: TRBD2
j_call: TRBJ2-7
v_call: TRBV9
cdr3_aa: CASSFGTSGSPSYEQYF

d_call: TRBD2
j_call: TRBJ2-7
v_call: TRBV7-2
cdr3_aa: CASTPGGDREQYF

d_call: NA
j_call: TRBJ2-7
v_call: TRBV7-9
cdr3_aa: CASRSGNSYEQYF

d_call: NA
j_call: TRBJ2-7
v_call: TRBV6-5
cdr3_aa: CASSQRRALEQYF

d_call: NA
j_call: TRBJ1-1
v_call: TRBV6-4
cdr3_aa: CASSDTVNTEAFF

d_call: NA
j_call: TRBJ2-7
v_call: TRBV18
cdr3_aa: CASSPKLLYEQYF

d_call: TRBD2
j_call: TRBJ2-3
v_call: TRBV3-1/TRBV3-2
cdr3_aa: CASSQALAGGTDTQYF

d_call: NA
j_call: TRBJ2-7
v_call: TRBV27
cdr3_aa: CASSLRTGTYEQYF

d_call: NA
j_call: TRBJ1-2
v_call: TRBV28
cdr3_aa: CASSSGANYGYTF

d_call: NA
j_call: TRBJ1-6
v_call: TRBV7-9
cdr3_aa: CASRDGQTYNSPLHF

d_call: NA
j_call: TRBJ1-1
v_call: TRBV12-3/TRBV12-4
cdr3_aa: CASRDTANTEAFF

d_call: NA
j_call: TRBJ1-1
v_call: TRBV23-1
cdr3_aa: CASSQTAGMRNTEAFF

d_call: NA
j_call: TRBJ1-6
v_call: TRBV27
cdr3_aa: CASSLPDSPLHF

d_call: NA
j_call: TRBJ2-5
v_call: TRBV15
cdr3_aa: CATSRDIARARRQYF

d_call: NA
j_call: TRBJ2-1
v_call: TRBV21-1
cdr3_aa: CASKQGSRDEQFF

d_call: TRBD2
j_call: TRBJ2-7
v_call: TRBV6-2/TRBV6-3
cdr3_aa: CASSYLAGGSEQYF

d_call: TRBD1
j_call: TRBJ2-1
v_call: TRBV7-3
cdr3_aa: CASSLGDRVRNEQFF

d_call: TRBD1
j_call: TRBJ2-7
v_call: TRBV10-3
cdr3_aa: CAISSRDRAGYGYEQYF

d_call: NA
j_call: TRBJ1-3
v_call: TRBV5-1
cdr3_aa: CASSLGAPSSGNTIYF

d_call: TRBD1
j_call: TRBJ1-6
v_call: TRBV4-1
cdr3_aa: CASSPGTGGGSPLHF

d_call: TRBD1
j_call: TRBJ2-7
v_call: TRBV19
cdr3_aa: CASSNNPGQGPYEQYF

d_call: NA
j_call: TRBJ2-7
v_call: TRBV5-1
cdr3_aa: CASSLQQGYEQYF

d_call: NA
j_call: TRBJ2-5
v_call: TRBV4-3
cdr3_aa: CASSPSGTAPSETQYF

d_call: TRBD2
j_call: TRBJ2-5
v_call: TRBV28
cdr3_aa: CASSSGLAEETQYF

d_call: TRBD2
j_call: TRBJ2-1
v_call: TRBV24-1
cdr3_aa: CATSDFPNSGGAYNEQFF